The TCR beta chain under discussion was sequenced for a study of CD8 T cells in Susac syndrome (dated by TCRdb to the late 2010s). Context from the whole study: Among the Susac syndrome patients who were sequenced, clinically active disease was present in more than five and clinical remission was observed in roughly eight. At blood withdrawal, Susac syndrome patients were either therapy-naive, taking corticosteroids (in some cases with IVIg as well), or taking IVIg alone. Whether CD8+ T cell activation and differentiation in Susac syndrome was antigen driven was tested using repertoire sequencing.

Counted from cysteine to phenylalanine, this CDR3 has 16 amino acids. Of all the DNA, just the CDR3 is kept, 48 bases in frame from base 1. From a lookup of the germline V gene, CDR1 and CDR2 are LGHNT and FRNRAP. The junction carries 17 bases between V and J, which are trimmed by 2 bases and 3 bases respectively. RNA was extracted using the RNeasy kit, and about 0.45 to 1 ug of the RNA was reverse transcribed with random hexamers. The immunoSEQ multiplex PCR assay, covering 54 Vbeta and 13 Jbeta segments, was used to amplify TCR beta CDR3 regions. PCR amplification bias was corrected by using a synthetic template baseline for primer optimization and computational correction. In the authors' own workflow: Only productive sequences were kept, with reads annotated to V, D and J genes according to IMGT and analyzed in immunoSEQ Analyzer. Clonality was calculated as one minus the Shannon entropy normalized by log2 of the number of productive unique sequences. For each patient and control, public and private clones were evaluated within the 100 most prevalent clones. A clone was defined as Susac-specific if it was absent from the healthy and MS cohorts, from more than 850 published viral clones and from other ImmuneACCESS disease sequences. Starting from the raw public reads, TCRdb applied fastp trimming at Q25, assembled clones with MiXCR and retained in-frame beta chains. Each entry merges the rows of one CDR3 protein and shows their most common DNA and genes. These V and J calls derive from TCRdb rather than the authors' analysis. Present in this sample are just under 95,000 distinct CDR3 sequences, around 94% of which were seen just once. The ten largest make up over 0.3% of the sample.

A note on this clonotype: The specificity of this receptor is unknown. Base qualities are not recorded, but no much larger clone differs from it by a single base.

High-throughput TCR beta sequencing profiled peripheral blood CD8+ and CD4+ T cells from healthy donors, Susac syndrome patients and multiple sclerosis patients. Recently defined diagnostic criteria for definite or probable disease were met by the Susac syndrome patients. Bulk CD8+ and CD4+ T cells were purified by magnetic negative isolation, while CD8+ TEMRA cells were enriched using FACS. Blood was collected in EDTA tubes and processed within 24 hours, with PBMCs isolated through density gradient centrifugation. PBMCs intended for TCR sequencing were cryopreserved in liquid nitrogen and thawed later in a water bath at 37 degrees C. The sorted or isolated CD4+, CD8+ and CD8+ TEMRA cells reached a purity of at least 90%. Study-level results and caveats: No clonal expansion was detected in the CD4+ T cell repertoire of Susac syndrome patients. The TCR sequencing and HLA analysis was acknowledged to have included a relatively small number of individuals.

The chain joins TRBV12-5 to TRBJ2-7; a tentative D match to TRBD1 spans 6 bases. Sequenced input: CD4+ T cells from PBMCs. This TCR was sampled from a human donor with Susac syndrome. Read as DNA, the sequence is TGTGCTAGTGGTTTGCCCGGGACACGGTTAAGCTACGAGCAGTACTTC. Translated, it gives CASGLPGTRLSYEQYF.